The 19 T cell receptor beta chains presented below share a single source sample, sequenced in a study of blood T cell dynamics during melanoma immunotherapy. Specified time point: week 3, after first cycle of checkpoint inhibitor. Sequencing used immunoSEQ multiplex PCR; TCRdb keeps in-frame clones, though not all of them. The sample lists about 1,000 clones, about 90% seen once, with roughly 8.4% in the top ten. The specimen was cell-free DNA from blood, collected from a patient treated with checkpoint blockade. The receptors shown here come from a human donor with melanoma.

This clone has just a few counts. The chain links TRBV19 to TRBJ1-2; D gene ambiguous. The CDR3 contains 13 residues. The V end was cut by 7 bases, the J end by 1 base, with 10 bases between. Germline CDR1 reads LNHDA; CDR2 reads SQIVND (reference sequence). As DNA, the CDR3 is TGTGCCAGTAATTTCGGTGATAACTATGGCTACACCTTC. It yields the protein CASNFGDNYGYTF. Based on the CDR3 plus reference TRBV19 and TRBJ1-2, the full variable domain is DGGITQSPKYLFRKEGQNVTLSCEQNLNHDAMYWYRQDPGQGLRLIYYSQIVNDFQKGDIAEGYSVSREKKESFPLTVTSAQKNPTAFYLCASNFGDNYGYTFGSGTRLTVV.

The V gene is TRBV7-3, the J gene TRBJ2-1; TRBD2 matches at 9 bases. Germline CDR1 and CDR2: SGHTA and FQGTGA. The CDR3 consists of 16 residues. The V segment lost 5 bases and the J segment 5 bases; nucleotides outside the gene matches: 10. The CDR3 DNA reads TGTGCCAGCAGCGCATTGACTAGCGGAAAAGACAATGAGCAGTTCTTC. It encodes CASSALTSGKDNEQFF.

The rearrangement links TRBV7-2 to TRBJ1-2, with D uncertain. Germline V gene sequence: CDR1 SGHTA, CDR2 FQGNSA. The CDR3 sequence is 16 residues long. V shed 1 base and J shed 6 bases, with 18 bases lying between them. Here the CDR3 reads CASSLGKGFSRDGYTF. CDR3 nucleotide sequence: TGTGCCAGCAGCTTAGGGAAAGGGTTTAGTAGGGATGGCTACACCTTC.

V gene TRBV18 combines with J gene TRBJ2-7; D gene uncertain. CDR3 size: 12 residues. Germline V gives CDR1 KGHSH, CDR2 LQKENI. Deletions cut 6 bases from V and 3 bases from J, with 9 bases between. CDR3 coding DNA: TGTGCCAGCTCGTGGGATTTCTACGAGCAGTACTTC. As protein: CASSWDFYEQYF.

This chain uses TRBV11-2 with TRBJ2-1; perhaps TRBD1 as D (5 bases). V shed 5 bases and J shed 10 bases, with 9 bases lying between them. Germline CDR1 and CDR2: SGHAT and FQNNGV. There are 11 residues in the CDR3. Here the CDR3 DNA reads TGTGCCAGCAGCCCTTACAGGGAGCAGTTCTTC. Its translation is CASSPYREQFF.

This chain joins TRBV27 and TRBJ2-7, with D hard to call. Germline CDR1 and CDR2: MNHEY and SMNVEV (reference sequence). The V end was cut by 6 bases, the J end by 3 bases, with 9 bases between. The CDR3 length is 12 residues. CDR3 DNA sequence: TGTGCCAGCAGCCCGGATCTCTACGAGCAGTACTTC. It yields the protein CASSPDLYEQYF.

The V call is TRBV5-4, the J call TRBJ2-3, with 12 bases fitting TRBD2. V lost 4 bases, J lost 6 bases, and 6 bases stayed unmatched. There are 15 residues in the CDR3. The V gene's germline CDR1 is SGHNT and CDR2 YYREEE (reference sequence). CDR3 in DNA: TGTGCCAGCAGCCGACTAGCGGGAGAGGAGGATACGCAGTATTTT. Protein sequence: CASSRLAGEEDTQYF.

The chain joins TRBV29-1 to TRBJ2-2, with 7 nucleotides matching TRBD1. The germline V gene encodes CDR1 SQVTM and CDR2 ANQGSEA. The CDR3 consists of 13 residues. After removal of 6 bases from V and 4 bases from J, the junction contained 5 bases not matched to a gene. In nucleotides, the CDR3 is TGCAGCGTCGATAGGACAGGCACCGGGGAGCTGTTTTTT. Translated: CSVDRTGTGELFF.

This clone was detected once. The CDR3 is CSVEDRWTPTNYGYTF. The CDR3 coding sequence is TGCAGCGTTGAAGATCGATGGACTCCTACTAACTATGGCTACACCTTC. The chain has TRBV29-1 and TRBJ1-2; no clear D. V lost 0 bases and J 0 bases, leaving 14 bases between the germline ends. The CDR3 extends over 16 amino acids. Germline CDR1 is SQVTM and CDR2 is ANQGSEA.

This sequence joins TRBV9 and TRBJ2-6, with D hard to call. CDR3 length: 17 residues. Per the germline V gene, CDR1 is SGDLS and CDR2 is YYNGEE. Trimming removed 7 bases from V and 5 bases from J, with 22 bases in between. CDR3 sequence reads: CASRMVYSQSRANVLTF. The CDR3 region has the DNA TGTGCCAGCCGTATGGTGTACTCACAAAGTCGGGCCAACGTCCTGACTTTC. The full variable domain, completed using reference TRBV9 and TRBJ2-6, is DSGVTQTPKHLITATGQRVTLRCSPRSGDLSVYWYQQSLDQGLQFLIQYYNGEERAKGNILERFSAQQFPDLHSELNLSSLELGDSALYFCASRMVYSQSRANVLTFGAGSRLTVL.

V usage is TRBV5-6 and J usage is TRBJ2-7; no reliable D call. V lost 1 base to trimming and J lost 3 bases, with 14 bases between them. Per the germline V gene, CDR1 is SGHDT and CDR2 is YYEEEE. The CDR3 runs 15 residues. CDR3 in DNA: TGTGCCAGCAGCTTGAGCCTTAGTTATAACTACGAGCAGTACTTC. It translates to CASSLSLSYNYEQYF.

The rearrangement joins TRBV5-6 to TRBJ1-1, with a weak D call TRBD1 (6 bases). Germline CDR1 SGHDT, CDR2 YYEEEE. The CDR3 totals 13 residues. With 6 bases removed from V and 5 bases from J, the gap between germline ends came to 14 bases. CDR3 protein: CASTFIGGTEAFF. The DNA for the CDR3 is TGTGCCAGCACCTTTATAGGGGGGACTGAAGCTTTCTTT. Full variable domain (outside the CDR3, taken from reference TRBV5-6 and TRBJ1-1): DAGVTQSPTHLIKTRGQQVTLRCSPKSGHDTVSWYQQALGQGPQFIFQYYEEEERQRGNFPDRFSGHQFPNYSSELNVNALLLGDSALYLCASTFIGGTEAFFGQGTRLTVV.

J is TRBJ2-2 and V is TRBV28; tentatively, D is TRBD1 (6 bases). Germline V gene lookup returns CDR1 MDHEN and CDR2 SYDVKM. CDR3 length: 17 residues. With 4 bases removed from V and 1 base from J, the gap between germline ends came to 16 bases. The CDR3 is CASSWRDRSLNTGELFF. The CDR3, as DNA: TGTGCCAGCAGTTGGAGAGACAGGTCCCTGAACACCGGGGAGCTGTTTTTT.

The V and J genes are TRBV6-1 and TRBJ2-3; TRBD2 matches at 8 bases. CDR3 length equals 15 residues. After removal of 6 bases from V and 3 bases from J, the junction contained 8 bases not matched to a gene. Germline V CDR1 and CDR2: MNHNS, SASEGT. CDR3 sequence: CASRRREDGTDTQYF. CDR3 bases: TGTGCCAGCAGGCGGCGGGAGGATGGGACAGATACGCAGTATTTT.

The chain links TRBV27 to TRBJ1-2; D is perhaps TRBD1 (6 bases). The V and J ends lost 0 bases and 4 bases respectively, with 15 bases between them. CDR1 is MNHEY, CDR2 SMNVEV, per germline (reference sequence). This CDR3 contains 16 residues. DNA of the CDR3: TGTGCCAGCAGTTTATCGAGGGGGGGCGGGATCTATGGCTACACCTTC. It is translated as CASSLSRGGGIYGYTF.

V gene TRBV6-4 combines with J gene TRBJ1-3; TRBD1 agrees at 9 bases. The CDR3 runs to 17 residues. The V gene end was trimmed by 4 bases and the J gene end by 8 bases; junction bases not matched to a gene: 15. Germline V gene sequence: CDR1 MRHNA, CDR2 SNTAGT. CDR3 nucleotides: TGTGCCAGCAGTGGCCGGGGACAGGGAACCCTCGAGGACACCATATATTTT. It encodes CASSGRGQGTLEDTIYF.

CDR3 sequence reads: CASGRDRQEKLFF. CDR3 DNA sequence: TGTGCCAGCGGGCGGGACAGGCAAGAAAAACTGTTTTTT. This rearrangement joins TRBV7-2 to TRBJ1-4; TRBD1 matches at 8 bases. The CDR3 runs 13 residues. CDR1 is SGHTA and CDR2 is FQGNSA in the germline V gene. V was clipped by 8 bases and J by 8 bases; unmatched bases: 7.

V and J are TRBV5-1 and TRBJ2-6, with D possibly matching TRBD2 (6 bases). Germline lookup yields CDR1 SGHRS and CDR2 YFSETQ. Trimming pared 0 bases from V and 2 bases from J, leaving 12 bases between. The CDR3 runs 17 residues. The CDR3 spells CASSLVGRPTGANVLTF. CDR3 in DNA: TGCGCCAGCAGCTTGGTAGGGAGGCCAACTGGGGCCAACGTCCTGACTTTC.

The chain joins TRBV9 to TRBJ2-1; perhaps TRBD2 as D (5 bases). The CDR3 covers 16 residues. Trimming pared 0 bases from V and 9 bases from J, leaving 19 bases between. Germline CDR1 reads SGDLS; CDR2 reads YYNGEE. The CDR3 coding sequence is TGTGCCAGCAGCGTAGGGGGTATGAGGGAGAAGAGTGAGCAGTTCTTC. Amino acid sequence: CASSVGGMREKSEQFF.